A selection of T cell receptor beta chains follows, all from one sample in a study of T cell responses to AZD1222 COVID-19 vaccine. Sequenced by immunoSEQ multiplex PCR; TCRdb stores in-frame clones only, minus some. Of 86,000 or so clones listed, 80% to 95% are singletons. The sample was peripheral blood, taken on day 0 of MenACWY control vaccination. The receptors originated from an adult in good health. The CDR3 runs from the conserved cysteine through the conserved F or W. Fields, in order: V gene, clone size, CDR3 protein. Where a row states a size, it is once, few, many or the class of an expanded clone; other rows omit it.

v_call: TRBV11-2
clone_size: -
cdr3_aa: CASSALLMGQVAGYTF

v_call: TRBV19
clone_size: -
cdr3_aa: CASRDRGAEQPQHF

v_call: TRBV28
clone_size: -
cdr3_aa: CASSSSDRGLATNEKLFF

v_call: TRBV12-5
clone_size: -
cdr3_aa: CASGQQGAVWNEQFF

v_call: TRBV7-9
clone_size: -
cdr3_aa: CASSLSRGPDEKLFF

v_call: TRBV7-9
clone_size: -
cdr3_aa: CASGQGASEAFF

v_call: TRBV24-1
clone_size: -
cdr3_aa: CATSEGTGASYEQYF

v_call: TRBV2
clone_size: -
cdr3_aa: CASSEDSGGNQPQHF

v_call: TRBV4-2
clone_size: -
cdr3_aa: CASSQDVGSGTGELFF

v_call: TRBV30
clone_size: -
cdr3_aa: CAWSSWGGGDTEAFF

v_call: TRBV9
clone_size: -
cdr3_aa: CASSDGGRTNTEAFF

v_call: TRBV9
clone_size: -
cdr3_aa: CASSVDPLLRRELADTQYF

v_call: TRBV6-5
clone_size: few
cdr3_aa: CASSLGPYTEAFF

v_call: TRBV10-3
clone_size: -
cdr3_aa: CAISAGRDYEQYF

v_call: TRBV5-1
clone_size: -
cdr3_aa: CASSLNPPLGELFF

v_call: TRBV5-1
clone_size: -
cdr3_aa: CASSLQGANEKLFF

v_call: TRBV11-2
clone_size: -
cdr3_aa: CASSRYRDRVAGELFF

v_call: TRBV4-1
clone_size: -
cdr3_aa: CASSQDMAVLITGYTF

v_call: TRBV10-1
clone_size: -
cdr3_aa: CASSDGTGAGGNQPQHF

v_call: TRBV25-1
clone_size: -
cdr3_aa: CASSEPPTVQETQYF

v_call: TRBV28
clone_size: -
cdr3_aa: CASTDRGKAPLHF

v_call: TRBV6-4
clone_size: -
cdr3_aa: CARGQVCQPQHF

v_call: TRBV3-1/TRBV3-2
clone_size: -
cdr3_aa: CASSQAGADTIYF

v_call: TRBV4-1
clone_size: -
cdr3_aa: CASSQDLRTHSGNTIYF

v_call: TRBV19
clone_size: -
cdr3_aa: CASSIWGRSSAEAFF

v_call: TRBV28
clone_size: -
cdr3_aa: CASSYGRGTYEQYF